This T cell receptor (beta chain) is drawn from a study of T cells in Graves' hyperthyroidism and ophthalmopathy. Overall study results and limits: In the blood, most expanded thyroid clonotypes above 0.001 appeared as well. Model predictions of ophthalmopathy came a median approximately 6.5 months before onset.

Amplification of TCR beta CDR3 regions used RNA as the template. An initial round of RT-PCR targeting the TCR CDR3 relied on the HTBI primer set. MiXCR, run by TCRdb on the multiplex PCR reads, gives a single entry per CDR3 protein. The sample carries around 600,000 distinct CDR3 sequences, approximately 15% recorded once. The CDR3 runs to 15 residues. V shed 3 bases and J 6 bases; nucleotides not matched to a gene: 3. Germline V gene sequence: CDR1 LGHNT, CDR2 FRNRAP. This clonotype was found a few times. What it recognizes is unknown. Ophthalmopathy patients had moderate-to-severe active disease, CAS ≥3, NOSPECS ≥4, and disease duration under 3 months. Source material for PBMCs was about 10 ml fresh peripheral blood.

The sequencing sample was made of blood. The TCR sequence derives from a woman aged 18-35 years with Graves' ophthalmopathy. The rearrangement joins TRBV12-5 to TRBJ2-2; 11 bases fit TRBD2. CDR3 loop: CASGLLAGVAGELFF. The CDR3 nucleotides are TGTGCTAGTGGTTTACTAGCGGGAGTAGCCGGGGAGCTGTTTTTT.